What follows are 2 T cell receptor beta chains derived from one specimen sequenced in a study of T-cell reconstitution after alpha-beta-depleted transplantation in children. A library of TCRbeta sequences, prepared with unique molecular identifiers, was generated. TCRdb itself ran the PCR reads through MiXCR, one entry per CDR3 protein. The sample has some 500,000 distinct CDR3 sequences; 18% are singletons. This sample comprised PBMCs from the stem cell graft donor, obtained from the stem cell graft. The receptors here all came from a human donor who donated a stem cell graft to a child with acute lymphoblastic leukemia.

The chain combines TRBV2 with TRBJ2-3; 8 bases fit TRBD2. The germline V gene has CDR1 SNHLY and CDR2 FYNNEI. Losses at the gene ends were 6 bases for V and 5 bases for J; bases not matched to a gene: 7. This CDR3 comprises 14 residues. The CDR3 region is CASRSAGAGDTQYF. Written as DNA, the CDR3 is TGTGCCAGCAGATCAGCGGGAGCGGGAGATACGCAGTATTTT.

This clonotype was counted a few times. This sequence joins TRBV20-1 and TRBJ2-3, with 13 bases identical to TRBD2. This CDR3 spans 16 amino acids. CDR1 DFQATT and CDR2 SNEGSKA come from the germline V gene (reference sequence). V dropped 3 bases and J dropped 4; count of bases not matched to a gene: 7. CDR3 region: CSASPGGLAGSDTQYF. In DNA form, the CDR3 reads TGCAGTGCTAGTCCCGGGGGACTAGCGGGATCAGATACGCAGTATTTT.